The present TCR beta chain was sequenced within a study of cytomegalovirus exposure and HLA in healthy donors. CDR1 and CDR2 (germline): LNHDA, SQIVND (reference sequence). The CDR3 contains 14 residues. The V gene lost 10 bases and the J gene lost 8 bases, with 21 bases spanning the gap. Researchers ran the PCR with 60 Vbeta and 13 Jbeta primers. Method: immunoSEQ multiplex PCR; TCRdb's copy keeps in-frame clones and lacks some. The sample includes around 140,000 clones, more than 60% of them seen just once. The sequenced material came from PBMCs. This TCR was sampled from a female donor in good health and CMV-seronegative. The J gene is TRBJ2-1, the V gene TRBV19; weak D call: TRBD1 (7 bases). The CDR3 loop reads CATIPRGRLDEQFF. The CDR3 DNA sequence: TGTGCCACCATCCCCAGGGGGAGGCTCGATGAGCAGTTCTTC.